The rows below give T cell receptor beta chains drawn from one sample of a study of shared clonotypes between healthy human individuals. Measured with immunoSEQ multiplex PCR; TCRdb has only the in-frame clones, and not every one. Of hundreds of thousands of clones in the sample, around 96% were seen once. Sequenced input: naive CD8+ T cells sorted from blood. The source is a woman aged 25 to 39 in good health. Each CDR3 is given with its conserved first and last residue. D genes are given only for firm matches.

TRBV27	-	TRBJ2-7	CASSLQGPYEQYF
TRBV2	TRBD2	TRBJ2-7	CASSPPGLVEQYF
TRBV28	TRBD1	TRBJ1-2	CASSWDSRRGGYTF
TRBV6-7	-	TRBJ2-1	CASSYPYLSGSYNEQFF
TRBV2	-	TRBJ2-4	CASTEGPRIAKNIQYF
TRBV14	-	TRBJ1-1	CASSQDQRAFF
TRBV27	-	TRBJ1-4	CASSLLSSGEKLFF
TRBV28	-	TRBJ2-7	CASSLIGGAGEQYF
TRBV10-3	TRBD1	TRBJ1-1	CAISAGQVSNTEAFF
TRBV5-6	TRBD2	TRBJ2-7	CASSDGASGEVSYEQYF
TRBV7-9	TRBD2	TRBJ2-5	CASSRGLAGGPEETQYF
TRBV10-3	-	TRBJ1-5	CAISESGAGDTLGPQHF
TRBV11-1	-	TRBJ2-7	CASSHTGDIYEQYF
TRBV15	TRBD2	TRBJ2-7	CATSRVSYTSGSTYEQYF
TRBV29-1	-	TRBJ2-4	CSAQEGDEDIQYF
TRBV5-1	TRBD2	TRBJ2-7	CASSLGGVAGVYEQYF
TRBV15	-	TRBJ1-1	CATSKGHGPKAFF
TRBV6-5	-	TRBJ1-2	CASSYKGNYGYTF
TRBV13	TRBD1	TRBJ2-3	CASSNLVQGENTQYF
TRBV6-5	-	TRBJ1-1	CASSYHTENTEAFF
TRBV7-9	TRBD1	TRBJ2-7	CASSSGQGATYEQYF
TRBV11-2	-	TRBJ2-7	CASSPRSLRAYEQYF
TRBV9	-	TRBJ1-1	CASSVGYGNTEAFF
TRBV27	-	TRBJ2-1	CASTQSSGAYNEQFF
TRBV28	-	TRBJ1-5	CAIQTGGSNQPQHF
TRBV9	TRBD2	TRBJ2-1	CASSEPGTSGYEQFF
TRBV13	TRBD2	TRBJ2-7	CASSAGLAGVNEQYF
TRBV6-4	-	TRBJ1-2	CASSDNGRPYGYTF